These 29 T cell receptor beta chains originate from one sample sequenced in a study of blood T cell repertoires in COVID-19. Clones were read by immunoSEQ multiplex PCR, and TCRdb kept only the in-frame ones, dropping some. The data hold under 250,000 clones, with 75% to 90% observed a single time. The sample taken for sequencing was peripheral blood. The receptors derive from a woman in her 70s with COVID-19, enrolled during active disease.

This chain uses TRBV11-2 with TRBJ2-4; the match to TRBD1 covers 8 bases. With V trimmed by 6 bases and J by 6 bases, 10 bases remained unmatched. The CDR3 is 15 amino acids. Germline V CDR1 and CDR2: SGHAT, FQNNGV. The CDR3 DNA follows: TGTGCCAGCAGAACCTTAACGGACAGGGTAAACATTCAGTACTTC. This codes for CASRTLTDRVNIQYF.

V is TRBV28 and J is TRBJ1-2; 9 bases are a match to TRBD1. The CDR3 spans 15 residues. Germline V CDR1 and CDR2: MDHEN, SYDVKM. V was pared by 8 bases and J by 4 bases, with 11 bases of the junction left unmatched. The CDR3 DNA is TGTGCCAGCTATCTCAACAGGGGGCTACGCTATGGCTACACCTTC. This encodes CASYLNRGLRYGYTF.

This clone occurred once. The chain is built from TRBV3-1 (or the pseudogene TRBV3-2) and TRBJ2-2; 9 nucleotides match TRBD2. V was clipped by 4 bases and J by 6 bases; unmatched bases: 6. Germline values: CDR1 LGHDT, CDR2 YNNKEL (reference sequence). The CDR3 has 15 residues. The CDR3 is CASSRAGGSAGELFF. The CDR3 DNA follows: TGTGCCAGCAGCCGTGCGGGAGGGTCGGCCGGGGAGCTGTTTTTT.

The chain joins TRBV11-2 to TRBJ1-2; D is unclear. The CDR3 extends over 13 amino acids. V was pared by 5 bases and J by 5 bases, with 12 bases between. Germline lookup yields CDR1 SGHAT and CDR2 FQNNGV. This CDR3 reads CASSPRSMYGYTF. CDR3 DNA: TGTGCCAGCAGCCCCCGGAGTATGTATGGCTACACCTTC.

The chain joins TRBV7-2 to TRBJ2-1; 9 bases line up with TRBD2. CDR1 SGHTA and CDR2 FQGNSA come from the germline V gene. This CDR3 region has 16 residues. Trimming took 5 bases from V and 7 from J; bases not matched to a gene: 12. The DNA of the CDR3 is TGTGCCAGCAGCCTCGGACTAGCGCGCCGTCCGAATGAGCAGTTCTTC. Protein sequence: CASSLGLARRPNEQFF.

About this clone: Other DNA sequences in this specimen translate into the identical CDR3. V gene TRBV18 combines with J gene TRBJ2-7; 7 bases map to TRBD1. There are 14 residues in the CDR3. The V gene's germline CDR1 is KGHSH and CDR2 LQKENI. V lost 1 base, J lost 2 bases, and 2 bases stayed unmatched. CDR3 in DNA: TGTGCCAGCTCACCACGGGACAGCGCCTACGAGCAGTACTTC. This gives the protein CASSPRDSAYEQYF.

This clone occurred once. The J gene is TRBJ2-3, the V gene TRBV15; 8 nucleotides agree with TRBD1. The V and J ends lost 0 bases and 1 base, in that order; junction bases with no gene match: 3. Germline assignment: CDR1 LNHNV and CDR2 YYDKDF (reference sequence). CDR3 length: 16 amino acids. The CDR3 nucleotides are TGTGCCACCAGCAGAGAAAAGGGACAGGGCACAGATACGCAGTATTTT. Translating gives CATSREKGQGTDTQYF.

The chain uses TRBV14 and TRBJ2-7; maybe TRBD2 (6 bases). CDR1 is SGHDN, CDR2 FVKESK, per germline. The germline V and J ends were trimmed by 2 bases and 3 bases, with 20 bases remaining between them. This CDR3 has 17 amino acids. CDR3 in amino acids: CASSQRRPGGMNYEQYF. CDR3 sequence (DNA): TGTGCCAGCAGCCAACGACGCCCAGGAGGGATGAACTACGAGCAGTACTTC.

The rearrangement joins TRBV12-3 or TRBV12-4 to TRBJ1-5, with D uncertain. Trimming removed 6 bases from V and 7 bases from J, with 13 bases in between. The CDR3 runs 13 residues. The CDR3 DNA follows: TGTGCCAGCAGCGCCGGAGGAAGGCAGCCCCAGCATTTT. This translates into CASSAGGRQPQHF.

The CDR3 loop is CASSWGQSNEKLFF. The CDR3 DNA reads TGCGCCAGCAGTTGGGGACAAAGCAATGAAAAACTGTTTTTT. The chain uses TRBV5-1 and TRBJ1-4, with D possibly TRBD1 on 6 matching bases. Trimming cost V 5 bases and J 5 bases, with 13 bases left between them. The CDR3 spans 14 residues. Germline V CDR1 and CDR2: SGHRS, YFSETQ.

The chain links TRBV13 to TRBJ2-7; perhaps TRBD2 as D (5 bases). The CDR3 is 16 amino acids. The germline V and J ends were trimmed by 4 bases and 0 bases, with 16 bases remaining between them. From germline, CDR1 is PRHDT and CDR2 FYEKMQ (reference sequence). The CDR3 protein is CASSSRRSGSSYEQYF. CDR3 in DNA: TGTGCCAGCAGCTCCCGAAGGAGCGGCAGCTCCTACGAGCAGTACTTC.

This clone was detected only once. The gene calls are TRBV18 and TRBJ2-1; D is uncertain. CDR3 size: 14 residues. Germline V gene lookup returns CDR1 KGHSH and CDR2 LQKENI. Trimming cost V 6 bases and J 0 bases, with 9 bases left between them. CDR3 residues: CASSPLSSYNEQFF. The CDR3 nucleotides read TGTGCCAGCTCTCCGCTGAGCTCCTACAATGAGCAGTTCTTC.

J is TRBJ2-6 and V is TRBV5-1; D call uncertain. The CDR3 covers 16 residues. Germline CDR1 is SGHRS and CDR2 is YFSETQ. V dropped 3 bases and J dropped 0 bases, with 10 bases sitting between them. For the CDR3, the DNA is TGCGCCAGCAGCTCCCCGACGGGCTCTGGGGCCAACGTCCTGACTTTC. This sequence encodes CASSSPTGSGANVLTF.

This clone was detected a few times. The chain joins TRBV7-2 to TRBJ2-1; D call uncertain. This CDR3 has 15 residues. V was clipped by 2 bases and J by 5 bases, with 13 bases between them. CDR1 SGHTA and CDR2 FQGNSA come from the germline V gene. The CDR3, as DNA: TGTGCCAGCAGCTTAATGGCCCAATACCACAATGAGCAGTTCTTC. Translation gives CASSLMAQYHNEQFF.

This rearrangement joins TRBV10-3 to TRBJ1-1, with a tentative D call TRBD1 (6 bases). Germline CDR1 reads ENHRY; CDR2 reads SYGVKD. The CDR3 runs 16 residues. Trimming took 4 bases from V and 2 from J, leaving 17 bases between them. DNA for the CDR3: TGTGCCATCAGTGGACAGGCCTTAAGGATTAACACTGAAGCTTTCTTT. Its protein product is CAISGQALRINTEAFF.

The rearrangement uses TRBV18 and TRBJ1-2, with 9 bases matching TRBD1. CDR1 and CDR2 from the germline V gene are KGHSH and LQKENI. This CDR3 comprises 17 residues. Trimming removed 4 bases from V and 1 base from J; junction bases left unmatched: 10. The CDR3 loop is CASSHGTGINLNYGYTF. The CDR3 DNA sequence: TGTGCCAGCTCACACGGGACAGGGATTAACCTTAACTATGGCTACACCTTC.

This sequence joins TRBV19 and TRBJ2-7; 9 bases align to TRBD1. Germline lookup yields CDR1 LNHDA and CDR2 SQIVND (reference sequence). Losses at the gene ends were 3 bases for V and 5 bases for J; bases not matched to a gene: 8. CDR3 length: 15 amino acids. The CDR3: CASSMGTGKGNEQYF. The DNA of the CDR3 is TGTGCCAGTAGTATGGGGACAGGGAAAGGAAACGAGCAGTACTTC.

V usage is TRBV14 and J usage is TRBJ2-7; 12 bases agree with TRBD2. J gave up 6 bases and V 2 bases, and 5 bases lay outside the gene matches. Germline CDR1 reads SGHDN; CDR2 reads FVKESK. This CDR3 contains 15 residues. CDR3 residues: CASSQYLTSGSEQYF. As DNA, the CDR3 is TGTGCCAGCAGCCAATACTTGACTAGCGGGAGCGAGCAGTACTTC.

This chain connects TRBV7-9 to TRBJ2-5, with 8 nucleotides matching TRBD2. V was clipped by 5 bases and J by 5 bases; unmatched bases: 16. Germline V gives CDR1 SEHNR, CDR2 FQNEAQ (reference sequence). The CDR3 is 17 amino acids. The chain's CDR3 is CASSPSTGRAFSETQYF. DNA for the CDR3: TGTGCCAGCAGCCCAAGCACCGGGAGGGCCTTTAGCGAGACCCAGTACTTC.

The rearrangement uses TRBV7-2 and TRBJ1-1; D unclear. V was pared by 2 bases and J by 1 base, with 5 bases between. Germline V gives CDR1 SGHTA, CDR2 FQGNSA. The CDR3 consists of 13 residues. This CDR3 reads CASSLSKNTEAFF. As DNA, the CDR3 is TGTGCCAGCAGCTTATCTAAGAACACTGAAGCTTTCTTT.

This sequence joins TRBV6-5 and TRBJ2-5; 13 bases are a match to TRBD2. The CDR3 spans 16 residues. V trimming: 4 bases; J trimming: 2 bases; junction bases outside the gene matches: 4. CDR1 is MNHEY, CDR2 SVGAGI, per germline. The CDR3, as DNA: TGTGCCAGCAGTTCTAGACTAGCGGGAGGTCAAGAGACCCAGTACTTC. This sequence encodes CASSSRLAGGQETQYF.

The rearrangement uses TRBV4-3 and TRBJ1-2; 7 positions agree with TRBD1. V trimming: 4 bases; J trimming: 5 bases; junction bases outside the gene matches: 4. Germline CDR1 LGHNA, CDR2 YSLEER. The length of the CDR3 is 13 residues. The CDR3 sequence: CASSRDRDYGYTF. For the CDR3, the DNA is TGCGCCAGCAGCCGCGACAGGGATTATGGCTACACCTTC.

The chain uses TRBV27 and TRBJ2-1, with 14 bases fitting TRBD2. The germline gives CDR1 MNHEY, CDR2 SMNVEV (reference sequence). Trimming cost V 7 bases and J 7 bases; bases outside gene matches: 12. The CDR3 covers 17 residues. The CDR3 sequence is CASNLRLAGGRGNEQFF. CDR3 in DNA: TGTGCCAGCAACCTCAGACTAGCGGGAGGGCGGGGGAATGAGCAGTTCTTC.

The chain employs TRBV9 and TRBJ1-1; possibly TRBD1 for D (6 bases). The CDR3 contains 14 residues. Trimming shortened V by 4 bases and J by 8 bases, and 18 bases separated the two germline ends. Per the germline V gene, CDR1 is SGDLS and CDR2 is YYNGEE. CDR3 sequence reads: CASSPTGSPNEAFF. The CDR3 DNA reads TGTGCCAGCAGCCCCACAGGGTCCCCCAACGAAGCTTTCTTT.

The chain employs TRBV28 and TRBJ1-1; D unresolved. The CDR3 sequence is 11 residues long. V lost 4 bases and J lost 10, with 10 bases in between. Germline assignment: CDR1 MDHEN and CDR2 SYDVKM. The chain's CDR3 is CASSSLSGAFF. In DNA form, the CDR3 reads TGTGCCAGCAGTTCACTTAGCGGAGCTTTCTTT.

The chain couples TRBV2 to TRBJ1-1; perhaps TRBD1 as D (5 bases). Per germline, CDR1 SNHLY and CDR2 FYNNEI. This CDR3 is 14 amino acids long. Trimming left V 2 bases short and J 1 base short, with 8 bases between. For the CDR3, the DNA is TGTGCCAGCAGTGAACAAGGACAGAACACTGAAGCTTTCTTT. This encodes CASSEQGQNTEAFF.

The chain is built from TRBV7-9 and TRBJ2-2; D is ambiguous. The V end was cut by 9 bases, the J end by 6 bases, with 14 bases between. CDR1 and CDR2 (germline): SEHNR, FQNEAQ (reference sequence). This CDR3 spans 13 amino acids. For the CDR3, the DNA is TGTGCCAGTCAAGCCTCCAAGCCCGGGGAGCTGTTTTTT. Residues: CASQASKPGELFF.

The chain carries TRBV10-3 and TRBJ2-7; 9 bases are a match to TRBD2. Germline values: CDR1 ENHRY, CDR2 SYGVKD. This CDR3 comprises 15 residues. V dropped 4 bases and J dropped 0; count of bases not matched to a gene: 4. This CDR3 is CAISGGSGGSYEQYF. CDR3 coding DNA: TGTGCCATCAGTGGCGGTAGCGGGGGCTCCTACGAGCAGTACTTC.

The chain has TRBV28 and TRBJ2-3; D is possibly TRBD1 (5 bases). The germline V and J ends were trimmed by 3 bases and 9 bases, with 16 bases remaining between them. The length of the CDR3 is 14 residues. CDR1 MDHEN and CDR2 SYDVKM come from the germline V gene. The CDR3 DNA sequence: TGTGCCAGCAGTTTCGGTCAGGGTGGTAGGACGCAGTATTTT. Amino acids: CASSFGQGGRTQYF.